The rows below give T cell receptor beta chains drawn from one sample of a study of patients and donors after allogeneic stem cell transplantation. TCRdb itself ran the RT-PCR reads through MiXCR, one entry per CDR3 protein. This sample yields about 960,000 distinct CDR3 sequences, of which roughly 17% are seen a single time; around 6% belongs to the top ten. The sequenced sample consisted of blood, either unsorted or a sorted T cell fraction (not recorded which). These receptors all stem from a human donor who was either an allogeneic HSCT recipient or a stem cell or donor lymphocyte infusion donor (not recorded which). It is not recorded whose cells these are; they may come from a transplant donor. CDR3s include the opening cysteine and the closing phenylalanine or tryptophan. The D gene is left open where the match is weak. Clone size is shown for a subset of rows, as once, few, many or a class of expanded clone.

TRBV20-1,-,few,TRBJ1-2,CSARPRIRSGYGYTF,TGCAGTGCTAGACCCAGGATTAGATCGGGCTATGGCTACACCTTC
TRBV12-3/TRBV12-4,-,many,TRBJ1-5,CASSLFGQPQHF,TGTGCCAGCAGTTTATTCGGTCAGCCCCAGCATTTT
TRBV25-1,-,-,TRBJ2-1,CASSYRDFGRNEQFF,TGTGCCAGCAGTTACCGGGACTTCGGTCGGAATGAGCAGTTCTTC
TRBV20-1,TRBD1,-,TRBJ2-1,CSAGTGRNEQFF,TGCAGTGCCGGGACAGGGAGGAATGAGCAGTTCTTC
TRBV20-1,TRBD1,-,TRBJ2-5,CSAEGTGVETQYF,TGCAGTGCTGAGGGGACAGGGGTAGAGACCCAGTACTTC
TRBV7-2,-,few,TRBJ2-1,CASSYPLTVDNEQFF,TGTGCCAGCAGCTACCCATTAACCGTAGACAATGAGCAGTTCTTC
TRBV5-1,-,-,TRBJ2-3,CASSIAEDTQYF,TGCGCCAGCAGTATTGCGGAGGATACGCAGTATTTT
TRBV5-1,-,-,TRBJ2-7,CASSTWTALPYEQYF,TGCGCCAGCAGCACCTGGACAGCTCTACCTTACGAGCAGTACTTC
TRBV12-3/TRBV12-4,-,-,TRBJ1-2,CASSPWDGLNYGYTF,TGTGCCAGCAGTCCTTGGGACGGACTAAACTATGGCTACACCTTC
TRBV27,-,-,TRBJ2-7,CASSLSTQHYEQYF,TGTGCCAGCAGTTTATCGACACAGCACTACGAGCAGTACTTC
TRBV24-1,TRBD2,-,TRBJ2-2,CATSDLGGSARTGELFF,TGTGCCACCAGTGATCTAGGCGGGAGTGCTCGGACCGGGGAGCTGTTTTTT
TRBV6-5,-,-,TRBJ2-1,CASSYSPGAYNEQFF,TGTGCCAGCAGTTACTCACCAGGGGCCTACAATGAGCAGTTCTTC
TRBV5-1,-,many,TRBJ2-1,CASSLVAGPYNEQFF,TGCGCCAGCAGCTTGGTCGCGGGTCCCTACAATGAGCAGTTCTTC
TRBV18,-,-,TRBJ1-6,CASSPGTALLNSPLHF,TGTGCCAGCTCACCTGGGACGGCTTTGCTTAATTCACCCCTCCACTTT
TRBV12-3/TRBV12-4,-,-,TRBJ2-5,CASSKVGTQYF,TGTGCCAGCAGTAAAGTAGGAACCCAGTACTTC
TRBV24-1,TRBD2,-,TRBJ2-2,CATGSRRLAGGNTGELFF,TGTGCCACCGGCTCCCGGAGGCTAGCGGGTGGGAACACCGGGGAGCTGTTTTTT
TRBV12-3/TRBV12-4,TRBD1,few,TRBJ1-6,CASSLRPGGRSPLHF,TGTGCCAGCAGTTTACGGCCAGGGGGCCGGTCACCCCTCCACTTT
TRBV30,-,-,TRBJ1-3,CAWMGINTIYF,TGTGCCTGGATGGGGATAAACACCATATATTTT
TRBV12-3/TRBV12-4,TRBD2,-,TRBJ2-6,CASTTSGGPSGANVLTF,TGTGCCAGCACCACTAGCGGGGGTCCCTCTGGGGCCAACGTCCTGACTTTC
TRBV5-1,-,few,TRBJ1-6,CASSPQDGVGSPLHF,TGCGCCAGCAGCCCCCAGGACGGCGTGGGGTCACCCCTCCACTTT
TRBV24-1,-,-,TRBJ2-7,CATSDSPRGWQYF,TGTGCCACCAGTGATTCTCCTCGGGGTTGGCAGTACTTC
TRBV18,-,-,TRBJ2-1,CASSGYGDEQFF,TGTGCCAGCTCGGGCTATGGGGATGAGCAGTTCTTC
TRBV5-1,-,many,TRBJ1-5,CASSLAAGNNQPQHF,TGCGCCAGCAGCTTGGCGGCAGGCAACAATCAGCCCCAGCATTTT
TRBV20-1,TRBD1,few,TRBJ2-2,CSARGQGPSTGELFF,TGCAGTGCTCGAGGACAGGGGCCATCCACCGGGGAGCTGTTTTTT
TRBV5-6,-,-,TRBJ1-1,CASSLLSGEGEAFF,TGTGCCAGCAGCTTGTTGTCAGGGGAGGGTGAAGCTTTCTTT
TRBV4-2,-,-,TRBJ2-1,CASSQAWQGGLYNEQFF,TGTGCCAGCAGCCAAGCATGGCAGGGGGGGCTCTACAATGAGCAGTTCTTC
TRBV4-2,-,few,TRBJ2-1,CASSQGGALSNEQFF,TGTGCCAGCAGCCAAGGGGGGGCTCTGTCCAATGAGCAGTTCTTC
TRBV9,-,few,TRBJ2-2,CASSSGPQTGELFF,TGTGCCAGCAGTTCGGGACCCCAAACCGGGGAGCTGTTTTTT
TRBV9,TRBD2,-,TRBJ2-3,CASSVGGRGSDTQYF,TGTGCCAGCAGCGTAGGCGGGAGAGGCTCAGATACGCAGTATTTT
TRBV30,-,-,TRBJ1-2,CAWNSGYTF,TGTGCCTGGAACTCTGGCTACACCTTC
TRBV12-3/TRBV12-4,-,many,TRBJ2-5,CASGVGVRETQYF,TGTGCCAGCGGGGTTGGGGTACGAGAGACCCAGTACTTC